This entry is about one T cell receptor (beta chain). The naive CD8 population came from CD45RO-negative cells selected for CCR7, without terminally differentiated effector memory CD45RA+ cells. CDR1 and CDR2 from the germline V gene are SGHVS and FQNEAQ. The V end lost 5 bases, the J end lost 4 bases, and 28 bases lay between the germline ends. CDR3 length equals 19 residues. This sample was included in a study of shared clonotypes between healthy human individuals. Using immunoSEQ multiplex PCR, the repertoire was profiled, and TCRdb retains in-frame clones only, with some absent. The sample includes approximately 840,000 clones, about 96% of them seen just once.

The TCR comes from a young man in good health. V and J are TRBV7-8 and TRBJ2-3, with D possibly being TRBD1 or TRBD2 (6 bases each). The sequencing sample was made of naive CD8+ T cells sorted from blood. The DNA for the CDR3 is TGTGCCAGCAGCCCCGACAGGTTACTAGCCGTGGGGAACGCAGATACGCAGTATTTT. Translated, it gives CASSPDRLLAVGNADTQYF.